These 9 T cell receptor beta chains were all obtained from the same sample, sequenced in a study of cytomegalovirus exposure and HLA in healthy donors. 13 Jbeta primers and 60 Vbeta primers were used for the PCR. Profiling relied on immunoSEQ multiplex PCR, and the TCRdb table lists in-frame clones only, not all of them. Altogether approximately 210,000 clones are present, roughly 80% being singletons, with the ten largest covering roughly 2%. The source material was PBMCs. These receptors were obtained from a woman aged 25 to 39 in good health and CMV-seropositive.

The chain employs TRBV28 and TRBJ1-3; TRBD1 matches at 9 bases. Unmatched junction bases numbered 4, after V lost 7 bases and J lost 0 bases. Germline V CDR1 and CDR2: MDHEN, SYDVKM. The CDR3 runs to 15 residues. The CDR3 reads CASTTGGYSGNTIYF. As DNA, the CDR3 is TGTGCCAGCACTACAGGGGGCTACTCTGGAAACACCATATATTTT.

The chain employs TRBV19 and TRBJ2-3; 9 bases match TRBD1. This CDR3 is built from 14 residues. Germline CDR1 and CDR2: LNHDA and SQIVND (reference sequence). V gave up 6 bases and J gave up 4 bases; unmatched junction bases: 5. The CDR3 here is CASRNRGRADTQYF. The CDR3 DNA is TGTGCCAGTAGGAACAGGGGGCGCGCAGATACGCAGTATTTT.

The J gene is TRBJ1-1, the V gene TRBV29-1; D unclear. The ends were cut back, 8 bases at V and 6 bases at J, with 16 bases in the middle. CDR1 is SQVTM and CDR2 is ANQGSEA in the germline V gene. This CDR3 has 12 amino acids. The CDR3 sequence: CSTTLGRPEAFF. DNA for the CDR3: TGCAGCACCACCTTGGGGAGACCTGAAGCTTTCTTT.

This clone was picked up a small number of times. V usage is TRBV7-3 and J usage is TRBJ2-7; unclear D gene. Looked up from germline, CDR1 is SGHTA and CDR2 is FQGTGA. The CDR3 contains 14 residues. The V gene lost 8 bases and the J gene lost 0 bases, with 14 bases spanning the gap. The CDR3 nucleotides read TGTGCCAGCTTGAATCGCAGTGGCTCCTACGAGCAGTACTTC. Translated, it gives CASLNRSGSYEQYF.

V gene TRBV29-1 combines with J gene TRBJ1-4; no clear D. The germline V gene has CDR1 SQVTM and CDR2 ANQGSEA. There are 12 residues in the CDR3. The ends were cut back, 1 base at V and 4 bases at J, with 4 bases in the middle. As DNA, the CDR3 is TGCAGCGTTGAAGGGAGTAATGAAAAACTGTTTTTT. Encoded protein: CSVEGSNEKLFF.

The chain combines TRBV19 with TRBJ1-6; TRBD1 agrees at 12 bases. The CDR3 is 16 amino acids. Trimming cost V 5 bases and J 6 bases; bases outside gene matches: 5. The germline V gene has CDR1 LNHDA and CDR2 SQIVND (reference sequence). CDR3 coding DNA: TGTGCCAGTAGTCCGGGACAGGGGGCAGTTAATTCACCCCTCCACTTT. Protein: CASSPGQGAVNSPLHF.

This chain uses TRBV7-6 with TRBJ1-1; possibly TRBD1 for D (6 bases). There are 15 residues in the CDR3. Per the germline V gene, CDR1 is SGHVS and CDR2 is FNYEAQ. The V gene lost 1 base and the J gene lost 2 bases, with 11 bases spanning the gap. In DNA form, the CDR3 reads TGTGCCAGCAGCTTAGGGGTGGGGGCCAACACTGAAGCTTTCTTT. This translates into CASSLGVGANTEAFF.

This clone was seen a few times. The chain joins TRBV9 to TRBJ2-1; 9 nucleotides line up with TRBD2. The germline V gene encodes CDR1 SGDLS and CDR2 YYNGEE. This CDR3 has 18 amino acids. The junction had 11 bases not matched to a gene; V was cut back by 4 bases and J by 0 bases. This CDR3 is CASSQYLAGRGSYNEQFF. CDR3 nucleotide sequence: TGTGCCAGCAGCCAATATCTAGCGGGGAGGGGCTCCTACAATGAGCAGTTCTTC.

This clone was seen a handful of times. The chain is built from TRBV7-2 and TRBJ2-7, with TRBD2 as a possible D gene (6 bases). Germline V lookup: CDR1 SGHTA, CDR2 FQGNSA. Trimming took 5 bases from V and 3 from J, leaving 17 bases between them. The CDR3 totals 15 residues. The CDR3 DNA follows: TGTGCCAGCAGCGGATTAGCGGAAACTTACTACGAGCAGTACTTC. Its protein product is CASSGLAETYYEQYF. The full variable domain, in which reference TRBV7-2 and TRBJ2-7 provide the parts outside the CDR3, is GAGVSQSPSNKVTEKGKDVELRCDPISGHTALYWYRQSLGQGLEFLIYFQGNSAPDKSGLPSDRFSAERTGGSVSTLTIQRTQQEDSAVYLCASSGLAETYYEQYFGPGTRLTVT.